This T cell receptor beta chain was sequenced for a study of cytomegalovirus exposure and HLA in healthy donors. Study overall: The 100 to 150 validation repertoires were reported in a later analysis to have been generated on the same platform as the approximately 700 first-cohort repertoires. Broader study findings: Accounts indicate the classifier identified cytomegalovirus status with strong specificity and sensitivity.

Assay: immunoSEQ multiplex PCR; the TCRdb copy retains only in-frame clones and omits some. Of fewer than 200,000 clones listed, 85% are singletons. With regard to this clone: Its antigen remains unknown.

V was clipped by 0 bases and J by 1 base, with 13 bases between them. CDR1 is MGHRA, CDR2 YSYEKL, per germline. The CDR3 is 16 residues long. The sequence came from a man between 18 and 29 years old in good health and CMV-seropositive. The sequencing input was PBMCs. V is TRBV4-1 and J is TRBJ2-7; a weak D match, TRBD2 (5 bases). The CDR3, as DNA: TGCGCCAGCAGCCAAGAAACAGCGGTTTCGTCCTACGAGCAGTACTTC. This encodes CASSQETAVSSYEQYF.